These 19 T cell receptor beta chains came from one sample sequenced in a study of T-cell memory formation after mild COVID-19. TCRdb re-called the 5' RACE reads through MiXCR, storing one row per CDR3 protein. Of hundreds of thousands of distinct CDR3 sequences in the sample, 16% were seen once. The material sequenced was PBMCs or a T cell subset sorted from them (not recorded which). Receptors originate from a man younger than 35 who had mild COVID-19 (a few samples of this study predate the infection). Cell type and time point are not known.

The V call is TRBV3-1, the J call TRBJ2-5; D is perhaps TRBD1 (6 bases). V lost 3 bases and J lost 5, with 19 bases in between. CDR3 length: 16 amino acids. Germline lookup yields CDR1 LGHDT and CDR2 YNNKEL (reference sequence). CDR3 sequence: CASSQGASSLSETQYF. Written as DNA, the CDR3 is TGTGCCAGCAGCCAGGGGGCTAGCTCACTGTCGGAGACCCAGTACTTC.

The V gene is TRBV29-1, the J gene TRBJ2-2, with TRBD1 matching 11 bases. Germline V gives CDR1 SQVTM, CDR2 ANQGSEA. CDR3 length equals 14 residues. V lost 6 bases, J lost 5 bases, and 5 bases stayed unmatched. The CDR3 loop is CSVGQGAMTGELFF. The CDR3 DNA is TGCAGCGTCGGACAGGGGGCGATGACCGGGGAGCTGTTTTTT.

This chain uses TRBV7-2 with TRBJ2-3; D is undetermined. V lost 5 bases and J lost 6, with 15 bases in between. Germline V CDR1 and CDR2: SGHTA, FQGNSA. The CDR3 runs to 14 residues. The CDR3 spells CASSQRRTSDTQYF. CDR3 coding DNA: TGTGCCAGCAGCCAGCGTAGAACCTCGGATACGCAGTATTTT.

This clonotype was recorded at least ten times. The chain carries TRBV9 and TRBJ2-2; possible D gene TRBD1, 6 bases. This CDR3 has 15 residues. Trimming removed 5 bases from V and 2 bases from J, with 13 bases in between. Germline CDR1 SGDLS, CDR2 YYNGEE. DNA of the CDR3: TGTGCCAGCAGTGTCGGGACACTAAACACCGGGGAGCTGTTTTTT. Protein product: CASSVGTLNTGELFF.

This clonotype was counted ten times or more. This chain connects TRBV7-9 to TRBJ1-3, with D possibly matching TRBD1 (5 bases). V was pared by 1 base and J by 8 bases, with 9 bases between. The CDR3 runs to 13 residues. Germline lookup yields CDR1 SEHNR and CDR2 FQNEAQ (reference sequence). CDR3: CASSLEGSHTIYF. CDR3 DNA sequence: TGTGCCAGCAGCTTAGAGGGGTCGCACACCATATATTTT.

This clonotype appeared a few times. In DNA form, the CDR3 reads TGTGCCAGCAGCCCACTACTCGGCAATCAGCCCCAGCATTTT. Translating it yields CASSPLLGNQPQHF. The chain uses TRBV12-3 or TRBV12-4 and TRBJ1-5; D is unresolved. This CDR3 is 14 amino acids long. The V end lost 6 bases, the J end lost 2 bases, and 11 bases lay between the germline ends.

This clonotype occurred many times. The chain has TRBV5-1 and TRBJ2-7; weak D call: TRBD2 (6 bases). Per the germline V gene, CDR1 is SGHRS and CDR2 is YFSETQ. The CDR3 is made up of 13 amino acids. Trimming cost V 2 bases and J 1 base, with 7 bases left between them. CDR3 loop: CASSFGGSYEQYF. CDR3 DNA sequence: TGCGCCAGCAGCTTCGGGGGATCCTACGAGCAGTACTTC.

The table lists this clonotype with many counts. The V and J genes are TRBV25-1 and TRBJ1-1; D is unresolved. Trimming pared 5 bases from V and 1 base from J, leaving 11 bases between. Germline V lookup: CDR1 MGHDK, CDR2 SYGVNS. The CDR3 runs to 14 residues. The CDR3 nucleotides are TGTGCCAGCAGTCCTCGGACTGGGAACACTGAAGCTTTCTTT. It encodes CASSPRTGNTEAFF.

The V and J genes are TRBV11-2 and TRBJ2-1; unclear D gene. CDR3 length: 13 amino acids. Germline-derived CDR1 and CDR2 are SGHAT and FQNNGV. The ends were cut back, 3 bases at V and 4 bases at J, with 7 bases in the middle. This CDR3 reads CASSFLGYNEQFF. CDR3 sequence (DNA): TGTGCCAGCAGCTTCTTAGGGTACAATGAGCAGTTCTTC.

The V call is TRBV7-3, the J call TRBJ2-2; 8 bases line up with TRBD2. The CDR3 extends over 14 amino acids. V was pared by 5 bases and J by 10 bases, with 9 bases of the junction left unmatched. CDR1 is SGHTA and CDR2 is FQGTGA in the germline V gene. The CDR3 protein is CASSLSGGSSELFF. The CDR3 nucleotides read TGTGCCAGCAGCCTGTCGGGGGGGTCGTCGGAGCTGTTTTTT. Filled out from reference TRBV7-3 and TRBJ2-2, the complete variable domain reads GAGVSQTPSNKVTEKGKYVELRCDPISGHTALYWYRQSLGQGPEFLIYFQGTGAADDSGLPNDRFFAVRPEGSVSTLKIQRTERGDSAVYLCASSLSGGSSELFFGEGSRLTVL.

This clonotype turned up a few times. This chain joins TRBV12-3 or TRBV12-4 and TRBJ1-1; D uncertain. The CDR3 is 14 residues long. V was trimmed by 5 bases and J by 11 bases, leaving 21 bases between them. The CDR3 region has the DNA TGTGCCAGCAGTCCACAAGGCGGTGGTGTTGTGGCTTTCTTT. Protein: CASSPQGGGVVAFF.

This clonotype has a handful of counts. The rearrangement joins TRBV20-1 to TRBJ2-1; 7 bases are shared with TRBD2. The V gene end was trimmed by 4 bases and the J gene end by 0 bases; junction bases not matched to a gene: 12. Germline lookup yields CDR1 DFQATT and CDR2 SNEGSKA (reference sequence). CDR3 size: 17 residues. The DNA of the CDR3 is TGCAGTGCTAAGGTTCTAGCGGTTACGAGCTCCTACAATGAGCAGTTCTTC. Encoded protein: CSAKVLAVTSSYNEQFF.

The table lists this clonotype with many counts. The chain recombines TRBV5-1 with TRBJ1-5; D possibly corresponds to TRBD1 (5 bases). Germline CDR1 and CDR2: SGHRS and YFSETQ. V shed 4 bases and J shed 6 bases, with 11 bases lying between them. The CDR3 is made up of 13 amino acids. CDR3 region: CASSRDVSQPQHF. The CDR3, as DNA: TGCGCCAGCAGCCGGGACGTCAGTCAGCCCCAGCATTTT.

The J gene is TRBJ1-2, the V gene TRBV7-2; D is perhaps TRBD1 (6 bases). The CDR3 contains 13 residues. V was shortened by 2 bases and J by 5 bases, with 9 bases between the two germline ends. Germline CDR1 reads SGHTA; CDR2 reads FQGNSA. CDR3 sequence: CASSLRQDYGYTF. The DNA of the CDR3 is TGTGCCAGCAGCTTAAGACAGGATTATGGCTACACCTTC.

A few counts support this clonotype. The genes are TRBV18 and TRBJ2-7; 8 positions match TRBD1. The trim removed 3 bases at V and 5 bases at J, leaving 3 bases unmatched. The CDR3 length is 13 residues. The germline V gene encodes CDR1 KGHSH and CDR2 LQKENI. CDR3 DNA: TGTGCCAGCTCACCGCAGGGGGCCCACGAGCAGTACTTC. It is translated as CASSPQGAHEQYF.

The chain couples TRBV7-9 to TRBJ2-7; TRBD1 might be the D (5 bases). The CDR3 runs to 15 residues. V was cut by 5 bases and J by 2 bases, with 16 bases left in between. Germline lookup yields CDR1 SEHNR and CDR2 FQNEAQ (reference sequence). The CDR3 here is CASSATRQSPYEQYV. In DNA, the CDR3 is TGTGCCAGCAGCGCGACTCGACAGAGCCCCTACGAGCAGTACGTC.

The gene calls are TRBV5-1 and TRBJ2-5; D may correspond to TRBD1 or TRBD2 (5 bases each). CDR1 and CDR2 (germline): SGHRS, YFSETQ. The V end was cut by 0 bases, the J end by 1 base, with 10 bases between. This CDR3 is 15 amino acids long. Here the CDR3 DNA reads TGCGCCAGCAGCTTGGCCGGGACGACCCAAGAGACCCAGTACTTC. Translation gives CASSLAGTTQETQYF.

This clonotype was seen a few times. The CDR3 DNA sequence: TGTGCCAGCAGCCAAGCCGGGTTCTCTGGAAACACCATATATTTT. Amino acids: CASSQAGFSGNTIYF. The chain combines TRBV14 with TRBJ1-3; D is ambiguous. The CDR3 covers 15 residues. Germline values: CDR1 SGHDN, CDR2 FVKESK. Trimming cost V 1 base and J 0 bases, with 7 bases left between them.

The gene calls are TRBV5-1 and TRBJ2-1; D possibly matches TRBD1 or TRBD2 (6 bases each). The V end was cut by 6 bases, the J end by 6 bases, with 13 bases between. CDR3 length: 13 residues. The germline V gene encodes CDR1 SGHRS and CDR2 YFSETQ. CDR3 coding DNA: TGCGCCAGCAATGAAGGGGGAGGCAATGAGCAGTTCTTC. This translates into CASNEGGGNEQFF. The variable domain in full, completed from reference TRBV5-1 and TRBJ2-1, reads KAGVTQTPRYLIKTRGQQVTLSCSPISGHRSVSWYQQTPGQGLQFLFEYFSETQRNKGNFPGRFSGRQFSNSRSEMNVSTLELGDSALYLCASNEGGGNEQFFGPGTRLTVL.